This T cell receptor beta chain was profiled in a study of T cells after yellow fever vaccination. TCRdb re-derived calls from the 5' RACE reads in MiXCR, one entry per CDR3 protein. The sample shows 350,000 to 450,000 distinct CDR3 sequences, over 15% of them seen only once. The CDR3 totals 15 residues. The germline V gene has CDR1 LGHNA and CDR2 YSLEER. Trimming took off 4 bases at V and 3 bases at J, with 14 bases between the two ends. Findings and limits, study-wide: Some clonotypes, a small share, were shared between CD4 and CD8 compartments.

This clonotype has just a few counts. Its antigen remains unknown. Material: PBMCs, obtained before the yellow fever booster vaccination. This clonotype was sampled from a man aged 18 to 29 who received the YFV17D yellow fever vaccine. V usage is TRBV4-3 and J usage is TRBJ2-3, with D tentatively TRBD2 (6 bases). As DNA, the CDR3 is TGCGCCAGCAGCCTCCAACCCCTAGCGACAGATACGCAGTATTTT. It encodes CASSLQPLATDTQYF.